The clone carrying this T cell receptor (beta chain) was seen more than once but under ten times. Germline loops: CDR1 KGHDR, CDR2 SFDVKD. V was clipped by 3 bases and J by 4 bases, with 11 bases between them. The CDR3 covers 14 residues. It was with unique molecular identifiers that the TCRbeta library was prepared. TCRdb re-analysed the PCR reads in MiXCR, keeping a single row per CDR3 protein. This table holds 600,000 to 700,000 distinct CDR3 sequences, 16% found once. The sample is drawn from a study of T-cell reconstitution after alpha-beta-depleted transplantation in children. The starting material was PBMCs from the stem cell graft donor, obtained from the stem cell graft. The receptor was isolated from a human donor who donated a stem cell graft to a child with acute myeloid leukemia. This chain joins TRBV24-1 and TRBJ2-5; tentative D call: TRBD2 (6 bases). The CDR3: CATSDPSAGETQYF. DNA of the CDR3: TGTGCCACCAGTGATCCTAGCGCTGGAGAGACCCAGTACTTC.